This TCR beta chain was documented in a study of blood T cell repertoires in COVID-19. Here immunoSEQ multiplex PCR was the method, and the copy in TCRdb shows in-frame clones only, minus some. The profile shows around 380,000 clones, around 84% of them singletons. Germline lookup yields CDR1 LGHDT and CDR2 YNNKEL (reference sequence). The CDR3 length is 13 residues. Trimming took 4 bases from V and 3 from J; bases not matched to a gene: 3. The chain is built from TRBV3-1 (or the pseudogene TRBV3-2) and TRBJ2-7; 7 positions match TRBD1. The origin of this receptor is a human donor with acute or convalescent COVID-19. The donor label of this sample is uncertain. Sequencing was performed on peripheral blood. CDR3 nucleotide sequence: TGTGCCAGCAGCCGAAGACAGGGCTACGAGCAGTACTTC. It translates to CASSRRQGYEQYF.